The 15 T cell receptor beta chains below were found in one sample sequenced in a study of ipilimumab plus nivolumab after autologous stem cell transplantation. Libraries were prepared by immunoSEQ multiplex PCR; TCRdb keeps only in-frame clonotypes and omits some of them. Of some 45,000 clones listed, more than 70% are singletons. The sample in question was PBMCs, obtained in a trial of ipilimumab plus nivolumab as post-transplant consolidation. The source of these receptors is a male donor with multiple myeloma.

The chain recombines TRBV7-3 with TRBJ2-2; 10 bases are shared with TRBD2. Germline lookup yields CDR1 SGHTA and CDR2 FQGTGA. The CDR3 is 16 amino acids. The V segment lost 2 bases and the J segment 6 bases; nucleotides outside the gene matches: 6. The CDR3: CASSLQAGGYAGELFF. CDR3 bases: TGTGCCAGCAGCTTACAAGCGGGAGGGTATGCCGGGGAGCTGTTTTTT.

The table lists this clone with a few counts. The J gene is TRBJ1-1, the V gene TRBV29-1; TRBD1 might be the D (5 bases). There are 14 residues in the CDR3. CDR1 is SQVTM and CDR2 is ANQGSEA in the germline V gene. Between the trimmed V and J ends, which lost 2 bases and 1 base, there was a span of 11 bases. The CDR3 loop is CSVERGTPNTEAFF. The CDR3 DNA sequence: TGCAGCGTTGAAAGAGGGACGCCGAACACTGAAGCTTTCTTT.

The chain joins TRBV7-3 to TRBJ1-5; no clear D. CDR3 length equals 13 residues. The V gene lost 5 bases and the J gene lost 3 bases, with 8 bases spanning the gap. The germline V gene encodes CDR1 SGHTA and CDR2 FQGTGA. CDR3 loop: CASSTAFNQPQHF. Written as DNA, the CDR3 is TGTGCCAGCAGCACCGCCTTCAATCAGCCCCAGCATTTT.

The CDR3 DNA reads TGCAGCGTCGGCGGGGAGCCCGCGAACACTGAAGCTTTCTTT. The encoded protein is CSVGGEPANTEAFF. The chain recombines TRBV29-1 with TRBJ1-1; D unclear. Germline V lookup: CDR1 SQVTM, CDR2 ANQGSEA. This CDR3 contains 14 residues. Trimming removed 6 bases at V and 1 base at J, with 15 bases between.

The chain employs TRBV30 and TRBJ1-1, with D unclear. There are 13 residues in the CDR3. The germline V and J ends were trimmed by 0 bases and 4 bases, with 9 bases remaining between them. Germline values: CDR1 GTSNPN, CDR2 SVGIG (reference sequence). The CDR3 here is CAWSVRHGTEAFF. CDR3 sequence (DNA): TGTGCCTGGAGTGTACGGCACGGCACTGAAGCTTTCTTT.

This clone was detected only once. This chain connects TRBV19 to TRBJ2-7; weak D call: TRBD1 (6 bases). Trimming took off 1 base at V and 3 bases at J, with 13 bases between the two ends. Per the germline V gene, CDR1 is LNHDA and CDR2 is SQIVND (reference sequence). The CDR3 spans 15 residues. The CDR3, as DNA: TGTGCCAGTAGTATAGTGGGGGCGCAGGGCTACGAGCAGTACTTC. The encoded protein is CASSIVGAQGYEQYF.

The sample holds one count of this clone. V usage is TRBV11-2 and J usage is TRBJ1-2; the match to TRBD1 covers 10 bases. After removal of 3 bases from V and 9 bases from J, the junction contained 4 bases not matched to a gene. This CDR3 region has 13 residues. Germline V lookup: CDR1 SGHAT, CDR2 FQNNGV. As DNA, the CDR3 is TGTGCCAGCAGCTTCTCGGGACAGGGGCGCTACACCTTC. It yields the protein CASSFSGQGRYTF.

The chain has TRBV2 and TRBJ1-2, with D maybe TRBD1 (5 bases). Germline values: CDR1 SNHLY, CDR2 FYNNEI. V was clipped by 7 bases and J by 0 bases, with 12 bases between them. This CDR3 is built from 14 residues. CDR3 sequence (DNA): TGTGCCAGCAAGGGGCAGGGCCCTAACTATGGCTACACCTTC. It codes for CASKGQGPNYGYTF.

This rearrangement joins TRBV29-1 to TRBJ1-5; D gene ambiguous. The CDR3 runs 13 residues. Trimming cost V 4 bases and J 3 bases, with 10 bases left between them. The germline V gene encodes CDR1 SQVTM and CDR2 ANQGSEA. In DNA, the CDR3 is TGCAGCGTTGCGGGCAGTTCCAATCAGCCCCAGCATTTT. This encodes CSVAGSSNQPQHF.

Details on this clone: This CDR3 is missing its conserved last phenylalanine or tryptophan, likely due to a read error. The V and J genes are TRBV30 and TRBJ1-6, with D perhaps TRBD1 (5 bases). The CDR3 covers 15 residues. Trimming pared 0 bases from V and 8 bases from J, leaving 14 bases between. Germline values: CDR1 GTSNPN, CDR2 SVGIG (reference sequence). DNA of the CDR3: TGTGCCTGGAGTGTCCTCGGGGCGGGAGATTCACCCCTCCACCTT. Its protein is CAWSVLGAGDSPLHL.

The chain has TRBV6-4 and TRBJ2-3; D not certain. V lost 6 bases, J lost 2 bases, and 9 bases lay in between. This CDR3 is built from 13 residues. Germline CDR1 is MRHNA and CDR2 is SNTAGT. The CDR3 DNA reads TGTGCCAGCAGCGAGGCCTCCACAGATACGCAGTATTTT. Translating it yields CASSEASTDTQYF.

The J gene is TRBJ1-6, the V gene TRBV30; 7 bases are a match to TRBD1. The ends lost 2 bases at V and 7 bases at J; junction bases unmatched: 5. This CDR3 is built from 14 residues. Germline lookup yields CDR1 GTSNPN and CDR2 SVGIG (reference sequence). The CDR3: CAWSLSGGNSPLHF. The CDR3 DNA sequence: TGTGCCTGGAGTCTTTCAGGGGGAAATTCACCCCTCCACTTT.

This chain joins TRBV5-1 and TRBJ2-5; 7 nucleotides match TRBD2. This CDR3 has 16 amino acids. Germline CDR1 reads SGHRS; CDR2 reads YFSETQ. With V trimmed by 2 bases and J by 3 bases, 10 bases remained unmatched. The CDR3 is CASSFGASGTEETQYF. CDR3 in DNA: TGCGCCAGCAGCTTTGGGGCTAGCGGAACCGAAGAGACCCAGTACTTC.

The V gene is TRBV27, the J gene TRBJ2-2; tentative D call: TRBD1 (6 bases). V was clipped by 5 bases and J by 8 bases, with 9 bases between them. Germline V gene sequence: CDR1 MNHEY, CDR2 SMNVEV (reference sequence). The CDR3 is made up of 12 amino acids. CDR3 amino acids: CASSPTGGELFF. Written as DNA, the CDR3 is TGTGCCAGCAGTCCAACAGGGGGGGAGCTGTTTTTT.

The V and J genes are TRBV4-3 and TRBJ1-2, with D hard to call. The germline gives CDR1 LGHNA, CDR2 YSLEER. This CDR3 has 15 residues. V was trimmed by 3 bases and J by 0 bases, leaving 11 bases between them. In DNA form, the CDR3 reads TGCGCCAGCAGCCATGAATTGGGGACTAACTATGGCTACACCTTC. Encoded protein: CASSHELGTNYGYTF.